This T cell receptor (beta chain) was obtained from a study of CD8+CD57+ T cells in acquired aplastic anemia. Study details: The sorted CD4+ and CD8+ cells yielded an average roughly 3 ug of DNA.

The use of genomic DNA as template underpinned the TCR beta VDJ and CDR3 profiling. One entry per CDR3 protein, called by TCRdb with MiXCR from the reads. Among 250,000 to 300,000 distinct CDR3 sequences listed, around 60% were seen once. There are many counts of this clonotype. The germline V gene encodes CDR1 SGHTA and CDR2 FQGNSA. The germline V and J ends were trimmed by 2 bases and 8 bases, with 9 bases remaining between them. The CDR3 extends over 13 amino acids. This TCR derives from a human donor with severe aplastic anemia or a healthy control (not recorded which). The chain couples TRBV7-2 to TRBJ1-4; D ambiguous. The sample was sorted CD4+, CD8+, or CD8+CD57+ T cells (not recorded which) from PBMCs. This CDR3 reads CASSLIKEEKLFF. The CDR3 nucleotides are TGTGCCAGCAGCTTAATTAAGGAGGAAAAACTGTTTTTT.